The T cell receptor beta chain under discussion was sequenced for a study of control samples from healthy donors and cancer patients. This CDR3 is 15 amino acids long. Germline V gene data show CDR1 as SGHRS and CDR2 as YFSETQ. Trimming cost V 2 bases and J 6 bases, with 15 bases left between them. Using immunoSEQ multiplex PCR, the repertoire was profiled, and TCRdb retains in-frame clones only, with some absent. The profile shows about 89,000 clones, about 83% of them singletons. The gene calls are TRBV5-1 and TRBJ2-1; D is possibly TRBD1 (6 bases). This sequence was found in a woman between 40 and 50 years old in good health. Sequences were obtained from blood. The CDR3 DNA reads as TGCGCCAGCAGCTTATTGGGGGCCGTGGGCAATGAGCAGTTCTTC. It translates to CASSLLGAVGNEQFF. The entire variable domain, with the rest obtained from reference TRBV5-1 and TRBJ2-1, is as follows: KAGVTQTPRYLIKTRGQQVTLSCSPISGHRSVSWYQQTPGQGLQFLFEYFSETQRNKGNFPGRFSGRQFSNSRSEMNVSTLELGDSALYLCASSLLGAVGNEQFFGPGTRLTVL.